These 12 T cell receptor beta chains originate from one sample sequenced in a study of healthy donors' naive CD4 and CD8 T cells. A linear amplification protocol produced the TCR libraries from about 510 ng of total RNA. Each CDR3 protein gets one entry after TCRdb re-called the reads with MiXCR. The sample carries 180,000 or so distinct CDR3 sequences, about 70% recorded once. The sample was naive CD4+ and CD8+ T cells sorted from blood, pooled from several donors. Source of these receptors: a pool of human donors in good health; the sample pools cells from several healthy donors.

The V call is TRBV29-1, the J call TRBJ1-2; 9 bases are shared with TRBD1. This CDR3 has 16 residues. The junction had 20 bases not matched to a gene; V was cut back by 7 bases and J by 8 bases. Germline assignment: CDR1 SQVTM and CDR2 ANQGSEA. CDR3 coding DNA: TGCAGCGCCCACATCCAGGGACAGGGAGAGGCGGGAGGCTACACCTTC. It specifies CSAHIQGQGEAGGYTF.

The chain uses TRBV29-1 and TRBJ2-1; 13 nucleotides agree with TRBD2. From germline, CDR1 is SQVTM and CDR2 ANQGSEA. There are 17 residues in the CDR3. Germline trimming cut 3 bases from V and 2 bases from J; bases unmatched to any gene: 7. The CDR3 nucleotides are TGCAGCGTTGAGAGGACTAGCGGGAGTCTCGCCTACAATGAGCAGTTCTTC. Encoded protein: CSVERTSGSLAYNEQFF.

The gene calls are TRBV19 and TRBJ1-1; D may be TRBD1 (6 bases). From germline, CDR1 is LNHDA and CDR2 SQIVND (reference sequence). The CDR3 is 12 residues long. Deletions cut 7 bases from V and 5 bases from J, with 11 bases between. The CDR3 is CASNRAGTEAFF. CDR3 coding DNA: TGTGCCAGTAACAGGGCGGGTACTGAAGCTTTCTTT.

The chain employs TRBV29-1 and TRBJ2-7; perhaps TRBD1 as D (6 bases). V gave up 4 bases and J gave up 3 bases, with 16 bases separating them. This CDR3 has 14 residues. CDR1 is SQVTM and CDR2 is ANQGSEA in the germline V gene. CDR3 amino acids: CSVVGLGAHYEQYF. The CDR3 region has the DNA TGCAGCGTTGTCGGACTGGGGGCTCACTACGAGCAGTACTTC.

The chain recombines TRBV29-1 with TRBJ1-1; D is ambiguous. Per the germline V gene, CDR1 is SQVTM and CDR2 is ANQGSEA. The CDR3 is 11 residues long. V lost 4 bases and J lost 6, with 9 bases in between. The CDR3 sequence is CSVVERAEAFF. DNA of the CDR3: TGCAGCGTTGTGGAACGGGCTGAAGCTTTCTTT. The whole variable domain, filled in from reference TRBV29-1 and TRBJ1-1, reads SAVISQKPSRDICQRGTSLTIQCQVDSQVTMMFWYRQQPGQSLTLIATANQGSEATYESGFVIDKFPISRPNLTFSTLTVSNMSPEDSSIYLCSVVERAEAFFGQGTRLTVV.

Concerning this clonotype: At one boundary the junction diverges from the germline segment, which might be a read error. The chain carries TRBV29-1 and TRBJ2-1, with D possibly matching TRBD1 (6 bases). The length of the CDR3 is 14 residues. Germline lookup yields CDR1 SQVTM and CDR2 ANQGSEA. The CDR3 nucleotides are TGCAGCGTCAGTAAGGGGACAAGATACAATGAGCAGCTCTTC. Translating gives CSVSKGTRYNEQLF.

The V and J genes are TRBV6-5 and TRBJ1-6, with D perhaps matching TRBD1 (6 bases). Germline lookup yields CDR1 MNHEY and CDR2 SVGAGI. This CDR3 comprises 17 residues. Trimming took 7 bases from V and 6 from J, leaving 22 bases between them. The CDR3 loop reads CASNPLQGVTSNSPLHF. CDR3 bases: TGTGCCAGCAACCCTTTACAGGGCGTAACAAGTAATTCACCCCTCCACTTT.

This chain connects TRBV6-2 or TRBV6-3 to TRBJ2-3, with D possibly TRBD1 on 6 matching bases. The germline V and J ends were trimmed by 4 bases and 2 bases, with 10 bases remaining between them. This CDR3 has 14 residues. Germline CDR1 MNHEY, CDR2 SVGEGT. The CDR3 spells CASSWVGATDTQYF. CDR3 coding DNA: TGTGCCAGCAGTTGGGTGGGGGCCACAGATACGCAGTATTTT.

The chain has TRBV15 and TRBJ2-7; TRBD1 is a possible D gene (6 bases). V lost 0 bases, J lost 6 bases, and 9 bases lay in between. This CDR3 has 13 amino acids. The germline gives CDR1 LNHNV, CDR2 YYDKDF (reference sequence). Here the CDR3 reads CATSRDQGFEQYF. DNA of the CDR3: TGTGCCACCAGCAGAGATCAGGGGTTCGAGCAGTACTTC.

The CDR3: CATSRTPGQGVYGYTF. The CDR3 nucleotides are TGTGCCACCAGCAGAACCCCGGGACAGGGGGTGTATGGCTACACCTTC. The rearrangement joins TRBV15 to TRBJ1-2; the match to TRBD1 covers 11 bases. This CDR3 contains 16 residues. The V gene end was trimmed by 2 bases and the J gene end by 5 bases; junction bases not matched to a gene: 7. The germline V gene encodes CDR1 LNHNV and CDR2 YYDKDF (reference sequence).

The J gene is TRBJ1-2, the V gene TRBV2, with D uncertain. The V end lost 5 bases, the J end lost 4 bases, and 14 bases lay between the germline ends. The germline V gene encodes CDR1 SNHLY and CDR2 FYNNEI. This CDR3 contains 14 residues. The CDR3 DNA is TGTGCCAGCAGTCCTTCATTGAACCGCTATGGCTACACCTTC. The encoded protein is CASSPSLNRYGYTF.

The rearrangement uses TRBV6-5 and TRBJ2-7, with D uncertain. The length of the CDR3 is 14 residues. The ends were cut back, 0 bases at V and 1 base at J, with 7 bases in the middle. Germline V gene sequence: CDR1 MNHEY, CDR2 SVGAGI. The CDR3 DNA sequence: TGTGCCAGCAGTTACTCGACAACTTCCTACGAGCAGTACTTC. Its translation: CASSYSTTSYEQYF.